This TCR beta chain is from a study of T cells in tumors after PD-1 blockade. Produced via immunoSEQ multiplex PCR; TCRdb's table is partial and in-frame only. The table shows approximately 19,000 clones, with approximately 81% occurring only once. In the case of this clone: Its matching antigen is unknown.

Unmatched junction bases numbered 15, after V lost 6 bases and J lost 6 bases. Germline CDR1 ENHRY, CDR2 SYGVKD. The CDR3 has 17 amino acids. Study-wide points: Blood contained 40% to 50% of the tumor's TCR clonotypes.

The starting material was PBMCs, obtained after anti-PD-1 therapy. This receptor was obtained from a human donor with advanced basal cell or squamous cell carcinoma (not recorded which). The chain is built from TRBV10-3 and TRBJ2-1; 9 nucleotides line up with TRBD2. The CDR3 DNA follows: TGTGCCATCAGAGAGGGAGCGGGGGGTATTCAGGGCAATGAGCAGTTCTTC. This translates into CAIREGAGGIQGNEQFF.